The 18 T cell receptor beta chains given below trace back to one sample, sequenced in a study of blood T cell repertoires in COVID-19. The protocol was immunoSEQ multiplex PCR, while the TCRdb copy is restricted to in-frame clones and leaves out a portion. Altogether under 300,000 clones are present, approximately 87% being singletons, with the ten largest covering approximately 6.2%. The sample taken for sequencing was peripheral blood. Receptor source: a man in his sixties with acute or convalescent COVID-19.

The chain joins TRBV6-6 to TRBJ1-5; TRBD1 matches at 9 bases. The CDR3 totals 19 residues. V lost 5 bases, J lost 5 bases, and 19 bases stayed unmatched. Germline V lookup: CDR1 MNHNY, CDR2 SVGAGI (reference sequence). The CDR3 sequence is CASSPLFGGTGGIDQPQHF. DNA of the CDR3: TGTGCCAGCAGTCCCTTATTCGGTGGAACAGGGGGCATCGATCAGCCCCAGCATTTT.

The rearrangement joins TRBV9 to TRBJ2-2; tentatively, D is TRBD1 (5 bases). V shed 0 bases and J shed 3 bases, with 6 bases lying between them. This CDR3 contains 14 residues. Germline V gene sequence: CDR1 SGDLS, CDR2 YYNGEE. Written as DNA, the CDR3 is TGTGCCAGCAGCGTAGAAGGGGACACCGGGGAGCTGTTTTTT. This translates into CASSVEGDTGELFF.

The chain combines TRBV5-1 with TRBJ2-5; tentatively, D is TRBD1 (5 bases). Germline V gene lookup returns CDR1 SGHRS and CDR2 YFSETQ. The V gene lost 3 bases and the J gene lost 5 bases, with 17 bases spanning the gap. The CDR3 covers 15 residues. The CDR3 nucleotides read TGCGCCAGCAGCTCGAGGACGCAGGGAATGGAGACCCAGTACTTC. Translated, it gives CASSSRTQGMETQYF.

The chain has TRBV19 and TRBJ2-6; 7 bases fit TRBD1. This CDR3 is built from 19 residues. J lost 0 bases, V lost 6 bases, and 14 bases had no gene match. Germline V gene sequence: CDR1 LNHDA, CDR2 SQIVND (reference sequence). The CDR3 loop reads CASRSRNRGFHSGANVLTF. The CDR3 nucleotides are TGTGCCAGTAGGTCCCGAAACAGGGGCTTCCACTCTGGGGCCAACGTCCTGACTTTC. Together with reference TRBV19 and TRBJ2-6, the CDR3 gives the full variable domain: DGGITQSPKYLFRKEGQNVTLSCEQNLNHDAMYWYRQDPGQGLRLIYYSQIVNDFQKGDIAEGYSVSREKKESFPLTVTSAQKNPTAFYLCASRSRNRGFHSGANVLTFGAGSRLTVL.

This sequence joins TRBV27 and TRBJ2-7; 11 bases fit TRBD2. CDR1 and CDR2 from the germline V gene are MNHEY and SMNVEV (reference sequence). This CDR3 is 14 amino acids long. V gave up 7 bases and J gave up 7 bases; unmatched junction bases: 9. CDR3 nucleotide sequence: TGTGCCAGCAACTCCCAGGTAGCGGGAGGGGAGCAGTACTTC. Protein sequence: CASNSQVAGGEQYF.

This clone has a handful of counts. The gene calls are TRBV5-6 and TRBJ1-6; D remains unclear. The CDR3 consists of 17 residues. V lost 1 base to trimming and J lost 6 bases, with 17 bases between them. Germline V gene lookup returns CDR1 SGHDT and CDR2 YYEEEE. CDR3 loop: CASSLQGGNTGNSPLHF. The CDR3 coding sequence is TGTGCCAGCAGCTTGCAAGGCGGAAATACCGGTAATTCACCCCTCCACTTT.

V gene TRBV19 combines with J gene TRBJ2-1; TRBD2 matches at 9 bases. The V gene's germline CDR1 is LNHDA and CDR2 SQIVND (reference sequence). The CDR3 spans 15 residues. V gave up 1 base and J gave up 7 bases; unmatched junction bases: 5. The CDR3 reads CASSIASGIVNEQFF. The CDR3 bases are TGTGCCAGTAGTATAGCTAGCGGGATCGTTAATGAGCAGTTCTTC.

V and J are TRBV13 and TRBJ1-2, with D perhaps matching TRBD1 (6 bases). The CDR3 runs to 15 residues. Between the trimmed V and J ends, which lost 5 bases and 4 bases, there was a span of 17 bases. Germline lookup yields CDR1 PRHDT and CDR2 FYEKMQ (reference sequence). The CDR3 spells CASSPPGEGVYGYTF. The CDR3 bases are TGTGCCAGCAGCCCCCCCGGGGAGGGGGTCTATGGCTACACCTTC. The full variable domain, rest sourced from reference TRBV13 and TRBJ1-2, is AAGVIQSPRHLIKEKRETATLKCYPIPRHDTVYWYQQGPGQDPQFLISFYEKMQSDKGSIPDRFSAQQFSDYHSELNMSSLELGDSALYFCASSPPGEGVYGYTFGSGTRLTVV.

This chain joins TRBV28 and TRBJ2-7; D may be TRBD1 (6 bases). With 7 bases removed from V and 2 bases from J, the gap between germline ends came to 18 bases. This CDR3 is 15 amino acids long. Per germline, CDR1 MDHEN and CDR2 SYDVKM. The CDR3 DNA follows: TGTGCCAGCAACCTAAAGACAGGCATAACCTACGAGCAGTACTTC. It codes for CASNLKTGITYEQYF.

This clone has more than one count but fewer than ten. The CDR3 DNA sequence: TGTGCCAGCAGTTTACCCCCTTGGACTAGCGGGATAAGAGATACGCAGTATTTT. Translated: CASSLPPWTSGIRDTQYF. The chain is built from TRBV28 and TRBJ2-3, with 12 bases identical to TRBD2. Trimming at V came to 2 bases and at J to 5 bases, leaving 11 bases not matched to a gene. This CDR3 contains 18 residues. Germline-derived CDR1 and CDR2 are MDHEN and SYDVKM.

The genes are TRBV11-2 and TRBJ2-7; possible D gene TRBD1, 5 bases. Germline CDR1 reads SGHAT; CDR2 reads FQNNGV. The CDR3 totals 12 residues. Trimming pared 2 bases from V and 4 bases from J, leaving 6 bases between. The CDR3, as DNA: TGTGCCAGCAGCTTAAGGGGTTACGAGCAGTACTTC. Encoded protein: CASSLRGYEQYF.

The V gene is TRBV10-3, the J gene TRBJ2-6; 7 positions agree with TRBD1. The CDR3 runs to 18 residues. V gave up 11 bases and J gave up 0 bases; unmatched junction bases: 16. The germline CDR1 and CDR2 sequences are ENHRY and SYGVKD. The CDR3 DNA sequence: TGTGCCGCCCTGGGACAGCTATATTCCCGCTCTGGGGCCAACGTCCTGACTTTC. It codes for CAALGQLYSRSGANVLTF.

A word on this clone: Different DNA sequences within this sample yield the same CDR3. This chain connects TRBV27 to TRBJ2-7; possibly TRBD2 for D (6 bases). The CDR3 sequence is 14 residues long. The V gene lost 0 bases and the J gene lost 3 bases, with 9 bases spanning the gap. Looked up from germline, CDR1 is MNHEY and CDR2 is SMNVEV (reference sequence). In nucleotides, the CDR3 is TGTGCCAGCAGTTTATCACTCGGGAGCTACGAGCAGTACTTC. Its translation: CASSLSLGSYEQYF.

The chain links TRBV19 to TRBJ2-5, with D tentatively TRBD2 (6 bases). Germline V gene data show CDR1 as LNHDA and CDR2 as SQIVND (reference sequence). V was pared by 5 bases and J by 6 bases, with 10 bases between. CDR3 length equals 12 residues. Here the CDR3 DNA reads TGTGCCAGTAGTGCTAGCGAAAAGACCCAGTACTTC. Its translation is CASSASEKTQYF.

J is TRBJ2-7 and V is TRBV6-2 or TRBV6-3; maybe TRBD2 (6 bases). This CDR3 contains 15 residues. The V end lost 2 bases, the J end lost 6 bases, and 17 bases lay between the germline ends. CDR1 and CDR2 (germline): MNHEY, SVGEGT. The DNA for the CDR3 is TGTGCCAGCAGTTACGGTAGACTAGTCGGAGGCGAGCAGTACTTC. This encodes CASSYGRLVGGEQYF.

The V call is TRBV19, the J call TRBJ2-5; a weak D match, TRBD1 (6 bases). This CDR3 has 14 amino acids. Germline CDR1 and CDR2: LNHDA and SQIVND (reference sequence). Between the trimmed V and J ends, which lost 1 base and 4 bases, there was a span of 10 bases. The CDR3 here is CASSIGGQVETQYF. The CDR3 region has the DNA TGTGCCAGTAGTATAGGGGGACAAGTAGAGACCCAGTACTTC.

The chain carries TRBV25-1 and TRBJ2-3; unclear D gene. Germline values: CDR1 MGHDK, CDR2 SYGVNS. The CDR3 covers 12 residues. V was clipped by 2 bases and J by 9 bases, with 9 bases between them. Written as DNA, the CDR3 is TGTGCCAGCAGTGAAGGGCAGTCAACGCAGTATTTT. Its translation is CASSEGQSTQYF. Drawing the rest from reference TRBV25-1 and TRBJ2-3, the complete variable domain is EADIYQTPRYLVIGTGKKITLECSQTMGHDKMYWYQQDPGMELHLIHYSYGVNSTEKGDLSSESTVSRIRTEHFPLTLESARPSHTSQYLCASSEGQSTQYFGPGTRLTVL.

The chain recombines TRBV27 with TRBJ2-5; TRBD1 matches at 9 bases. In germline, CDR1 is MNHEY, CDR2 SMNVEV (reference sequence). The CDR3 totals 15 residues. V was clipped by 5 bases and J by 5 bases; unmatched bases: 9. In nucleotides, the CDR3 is TGTGCCAGCAGTCCCCGACGACAGGGGGGGGAGACCCAGTACTTC. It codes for CASSPRRQGGETQYF.